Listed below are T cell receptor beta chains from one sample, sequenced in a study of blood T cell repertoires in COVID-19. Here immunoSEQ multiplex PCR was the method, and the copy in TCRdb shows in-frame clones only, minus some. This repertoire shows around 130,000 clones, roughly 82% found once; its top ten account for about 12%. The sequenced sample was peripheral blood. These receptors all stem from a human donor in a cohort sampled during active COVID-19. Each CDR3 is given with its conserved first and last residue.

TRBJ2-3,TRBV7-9,CASSLGTGADTQYF
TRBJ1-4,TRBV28,CASSSGQGNEKLFF
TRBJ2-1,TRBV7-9,CASSARGQSLYNEQFF
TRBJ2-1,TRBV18,CASSPGLAGFNEQFF
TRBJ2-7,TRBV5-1,CASSLAGTGVYEQYF
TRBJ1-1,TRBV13,CASSLNTEAFF
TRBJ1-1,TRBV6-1,CASSETRDTEAFF
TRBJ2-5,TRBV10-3,CATRRLAGVETQYF
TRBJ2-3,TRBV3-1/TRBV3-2,CASSQVWGANTDTQYF
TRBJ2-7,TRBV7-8,CASSKTGGSYNEQYF
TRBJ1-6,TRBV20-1,CSASQGQGAINSPLHF
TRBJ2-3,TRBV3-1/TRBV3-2,CASSQGYPEGDTQYF
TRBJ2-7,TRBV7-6,CASSPLSGGAYEQYF
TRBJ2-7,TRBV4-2,CASSQDSDTSSYEQYF
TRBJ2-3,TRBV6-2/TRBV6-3,CASTPPEGGTDTQYF
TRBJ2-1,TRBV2,CASSSGGAVYEQFF
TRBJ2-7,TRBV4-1,CASSSLSGGSYEQYF
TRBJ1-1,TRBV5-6,CASSSYRVGDTEAFF
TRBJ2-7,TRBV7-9,CASSSPGQSYEQYF
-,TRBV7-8,CASSSGTGTETQYF
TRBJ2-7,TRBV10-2,CASSIQGISYEQYF
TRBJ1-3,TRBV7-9,CASSLETDTIYF
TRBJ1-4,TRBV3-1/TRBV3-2,CASSQDTGRGKLFF
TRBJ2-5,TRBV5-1,CASSPVGSGTGETQYF
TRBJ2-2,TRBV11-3,CASSPTGGELFF
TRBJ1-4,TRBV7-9,CASSSNRGSNEKLFF
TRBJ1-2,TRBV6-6,CASSAGRGYTF
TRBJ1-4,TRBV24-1,CATSDFGGLMFF
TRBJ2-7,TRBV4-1,CASSPGGITYEQYF
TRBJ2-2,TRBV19,CASSIASAGGRTGELFF
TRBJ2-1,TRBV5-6,CASSLVGTGVGRSHEQFF
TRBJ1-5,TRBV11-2,CASSLDRGYQPQHF
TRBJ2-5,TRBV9,CASSLGLAPETQYF
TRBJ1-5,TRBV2,CASSEARGNSNQPQHF
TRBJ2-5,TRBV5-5,CASKLQGSIQETQYF